The 20 T cell receptor beta chains below all came from one sample that was sequenced in a study of blood T cell repertoires in COVID-19. Sequencing used immunoSEQ multiplex PCR; TCRdb keeps in-frame clones, though not all of them. The sample consists of fewer than 40,000 clones, around nine tenths of them appearing once. The sample comprised peripheral blood. The source of these receptors is a man aged 70-80 years with active COVID-19.

This chain links TRBV3-1 (or the pseudogene TRBV3-2) with TRBJ1-1; unclear D gene. The CDR3 totals 14 residues. V lost 1 base, J lost 10 bases, and 16 bases lay in between. Per the germline V gene, CDR1 is LGHDT and CDR2 is YNNKEL (reference sequence). Written as DNA, the CDR3 is TGTGCCAGCAGCCAAGCAGCCTCAGGATCCCGAGCTTTCTTT. Encoded protein: CASSQAASGSRAFF.

Of note for this clone: Other DNA sequences in the same sample also yield this CDR3. The chain combines TRBV30 with TRBJ1-5; D possibly corresponds to TRBD1 (6 bases). The CDR3 covers 13 residues. Germline V gene sequence: CDR1 GTSNPN, CDR2 SVGIG (reference sequence). V lost 0 bases and J 4 bases, leaving 7 bases between the germline ends. The CDR3 loop reads CAWSVQGNQPQHF. The CDR3 nucleotides read TGTGCCTGGAGTGTCCAGGGGAATCAGCCCCAGCATTTT.

In the case of this clone: One end of the junction fails to match germline, which may point to a read error. The chain uses TRBV9 and TRBJ1-6; D ambiguous. This CDR3 is 16 amino acids long. Per germline, CDR1 SGDLS and CDR2 YYNGEE. CDR3 protein: CASSYPSDSHNSPLHF. The CDR3 region has the DNA TGTGCCAGCAGCTATCCGAGTGACTCCCATAATTCACCCCTCCACTTT.

This clone was seen just once. The CDR3 DNA is TGCGCCAGCAGTGAGTCATTAGCGGTCCAAGAGACCCAGTACTTC. It translates to CASSESLAVQETQYF. The chain has TRBV10-2 and TRBJ2-5, with D perhaps TRBD2 (6 bases). This CDR3 is built from 15 residues. The germline V gene encodes CDR1 WSHSY and CDR2 SAAADI. V was clipped by 0 bases and J by 1 base, with 9 bases between them.

In its sample, this clone was seen once. V gene TRBV20-1 combines with J gene TRBJ1-1; D remains ambiguous. V lost 6 bases and J lost 3, with 8 bases in between. The CDR3 runs to 11 residues. Germline V gives CDR1 DFQATT, CDR2 SNEGSKA (reference sequence). CDR3 sequence reads: CSARRDTEAFF. The DNA for the CDR3 is TGCAGTGCCAGGCGAGACACTGAAGCTTTCTTT.

This chain joins TRBV2 and TRBJ2-2; 11 bases agree with TRBD2. Germline trimming cut 10 bases from V and 5 bases from J; bases unmatched to any gene: 6. The CDR3 runs to 14 residues. Looked up from germline, CDR1 is SNHLY and CDR2 is FYNNEI. CDR3 in amino acids: CATRGLADTGELFF. CDR3 DNA sequence: TGTGCCACGCGGGGACTAGCGGATACCGGGGAGCTGTTTTTT.

The CDR3 region has the DNA TGCAGCGTTGGGGACAGGGTGTCCGAAAAACTGTTTTTT. The encoded protein is CSVGDRVSEKLFF. The chain recombines TRBV29-1 with TRBJ1-4; 9 nucleotides agree with TRBD1. The CDR3 loop spans 13 amino acids. V shed 4 bases and J 8 bases; nucleotides not matched to a gene: 5. Germline CDR1 reads SQVTM; CDR2 reads ANQGSEA.

The chain is built from TRBV2 and TRBJ2-3; D is perhaps TRBD2 (5 bases). Trimming removed 4 bases from V and 4 bases from J, with 12 bases in between. Germline V lookup: CDR1 SNHLY, CDR2 FYNNEI. The CDR3 contains 14 residues. The CDR3 nucleotides read TGTGCCAGCAGTGTGCGGGTTGGTGCAGATACGCAGTATTTT. Translated: CASSVRVGADTQYF.

This clone has a single count. The J gene is TRBJ2-1, the V gene TRBV7-2; D may be TRBD1 (6 bases). V lost 5 bases and J 6 bases, leaving 17 bases between the germline ends. The length of the CDR3 is 15 residues. CDR1 and CDR2 from the germline V gene are SGHTA and FQGNSA. The CDR3 reads CASSITGYGSNEQFF. The DNA of the CDR3 is TGTGCCAGCAGCATAACAGGGTATGGAAGCAATGAGCAGTTCTTC.

The CDR3 DNA is TGTGCCAGCAGCATCACCGGGACTCGGTCCAGCAATCAGCCCCAGCATTTT. Translation gives CASSITGTRSSNQPQHF. The chain is built from TRBV7-2 and TRBJ1-5; tentative D call: TRBD1 (5 bases). The CDR3 consists of 17 residues. Between the trimmed V and J ends, which lost 5 bases and 1 base, there was a span of 18 bases. Per the germline V gene, CDR1 is SGHTA and CDR2 is FQGNSA.

This clone has a single count. The gene calls are TRBV4-3 and TRBJ2-2, with D possibly matching TRBD1 (5 bases). The CDR3 spans 15 residues. The germline V and J ends were trimmed by 0 bases and 7 bases, with 12 bases remaining between them. Germline V CDR1 and CDR2: LGHNA, YSLEER. The CDR3 DNA is TGCGCCAGCAGCCAAGATCTTAAAAGGGGCGGGGAGCTGTTTTTT. Residues: CASSQDLKRGGELFF.

The table lists this clone with a few counts. In DNA form, the CDR3 reads TGTGCCAGCAGCTTGGGGCGGGGGGTTTCACAAGAGACCCAGTACTTC. As protein: CASSLGRGVSQETQYF. J is TRBJ2-5 and V is TRBV5-8; 8 bases match TRBD2. J lost 2 bases, V lost 0 bases, and 6 bases had no gene match. CDR1 is SGHTS, CDR2 YDEGEE, per germline. This CDR3 region has 16 residues.

This clone was detected only once. This sequence joins TRBV28 and TRBJ2-3; tentative D call: TRBD2 (5 bases). V was shortened by 6 bases and J by 2 bases, with 18 bases between the two germline ends. The CDR3 contains 16 residues. Germline loops: CDR1 MDHEN, CDR2 SYDVKM. The CDR3 sequence: CASRAPGGPSTDTQYF. In nucleotides, the CDR3 is TGTGCCAGCAGGGCCCCTGGCGGGCCATCCACAGATACGCAGTATTTT.

V usage is TRBV9 and J usage is TRBJ2-1; 10 nucleotides line up with TRBD2. J gave up 2 bases and V 3 bases, and 2 bases lay outside the gene matches. CDR1 SGDLS and CDR2 YYNGEE come from the germline V gene. CDR3 length: 15 residues. The CDR3: CASSGSGGTYNEQFF. CDR3 nucleotide sequence: TGTGCCAGCAGCGGTAGCGGGGGGACCTACAATGAGCAGTTCTTC. Supplemented by reference TRBV9 and TRBJ2-1, the full variable domain reads DSGVTQTPKHLITATGQRVTLRCSPRSGDLSVYWYQQSLDQGLQFLIQYYNGEERAKGNILERFSAQQFPDLHSELNLSSLELGDSALYFCASSGSGGTYNEQFFGPGTRLTVL.

The rearrangement uses TRBV18 and TRBJ1-5; D gene unclear. Germline loops: CDR1 KGHSH, CDR2 LQKENI. The V gene lost 3 bases and the J gene lost 0 bases, with 9 bases spanning the gap. The CDR3 length is 15 residues. For the CDR3, the DNA is TGTGCCAGCTCACCTGACACCCTTAGCAATCAGCCCCAGCATTTT. It encodes CASSPDTLSNQPQHF.

The chain carries TRBV29-1 and TRBJ2-1; the match to TRBD2 covers 8 bases. Germline V gives CDR1 SQVTM, CDR2 ANQGSEA. The CDR3 spans 13 residues. V was clipped by 2 bases and J by 10 bases; unmatched bases: 7. DNA for the CDR3: TGCAGCGTTGAACCGCTAGCGGGCGGAGAGCAGTTCTTC. Protein sequence: CSVEPLAGGEQFF.

The gene calls are TRBV6-2 or TRBV6-3 and TRBJ2-4, with TRBD1 matching 9 bases. The CDR3 loop spans 15 amino acids. Germline V gene sequence: CDR1 MNHEY, CDR2 SVGEGT. The J segment lost 7 bases and the V segment lost 0 bases, leaving 4 bases of the junction unmatched. The CDR3 nucleotides read TGTGCCAGCAGTTACTCGGGACAGGGAAGGAACATTCAGTACTTC. Its translation: CASSYSGQGRNIQYF.

The chain combines TRBV25-1 with TRBJ2-1; 8 bases are a match to TRBD2. Trimming removed 3 bases from V and 5 bases from J; junction bases left unmatched: 9. The germline CDR1 and CDR2 sequences are MGHDK and SYGVNS. The CDR3 extends over 16 amino acids. The CDR3 DNA is TGTGCCAGCAGTGAGCAAAATAGCGGGGTTAACAATGAGCAGTTCTTC. Translating it yields CASSEQNSGVNNEQFF. The full variable domain, rest sourced from reference TRBV25-1 and TRBJ2-1, is EADIYQTPRYLVIGTGKKITLECSQTMGHDKMYWYQQDPGMELHLIHYSYGVNSTEKGDLSSESTVSRIRTEHFPLTLESARPSHTSQYLCASSEQNSGVNNEQFFGPGTRLTVL.

The rearrangement joins TRBV19 to TRBJ1-5; TRBD1 matches at 7 bases. CDR1 and CDR2 from the germline V gene are LNHDA and SQIVND (reference sequence). The V and J ends lost 4 bases and 6 bases, in that order; junction bases with no gene match: 9. This CDR3 contains 15 residues. The CDR3 bases are TGTGCCAGTAGTACGGACAGGCGAAGGAGTCAGCCCCAGCATTTT. This translates into CASSTDRRRSQPQHF.

V usage is TRBV5-8 and J usage is TRBJ2-3; 9 nucleotides align to TRBD1. The CDR3 has 17 amino acids. After removal of 0 bases from V and 2 bases from J, the junction contained 7 bases not matched to a gene. Germline V lookup: CDR1 SGHTS, CDR2 YDEGEE. This CDR3 is CASSLVGTGYSTDTQYF. As DNA, the CDR3 is TGTGCCAGCAGCTTGGTGGGGACAGGGTACTCCACAGATACGCAGTATTTT.